Following are 9 T cell receptor beta chains from one sample sequenced in a study of T cells in localized non-small cell lung cancer. Measured with immunoSEQ multiplex PCR; TCRdb has only the in-frame clones, and not every one. The data show around 36,000 clones, around 86% seen once. The specimen was peripheral blood mononuclear cells, collected before any cancer treatment. The origin of the receptors is a male donor aged 60 or over with stage II lung adenocarcinoma.

J is TRBJ2-1 and V is TRBV6-6; no definite D call. The ends were cut back, 2 bases at V and 10 bases at J, with 6 bases in the middle. The CDR3 covers 11 residues. Germline CDR1 MNHNY, CDR2 SVGAGI (reference sequence). The CDR3 DNA follows: TGTGCCAGCAGTTACGGACCCGAGCAGTTCTTC. It is translated as CASSYGPEQFF.

This chain joins TRBV6-1 and TRBJ1-2; D is possibly TRBD1 (5 bases). The CDR3 spans 16 residues. V was cut by 0 bases and J by 8 bases, with 19 bases left in between. Germline loops: CDR1 MNHNS, CDR2 SASEGT. CDR3 protein: CASSEARAGFSRGYTF. The CDR3 bases are TGTGCCAGCAGTGAAGCTCGGGCAGGGTTTAGTCGAGGCTACACCTTC.

This rearrangement joins TRBV11-1 to TRBJ2-4; tentatively, D is TRBD1 or TRBD2 (6 bases each). Trimming removed 8 bases at V and 8 bases at J, with 25 bases between. The CDR3 consists of 16 residues. The germline CDR1 and CDR2 sequences are SGHAT and FQDESV (reference sequence). This chain's CDR3 is CASAFLGGDRRDIQYF. The CDR3 region has the DNA TGTGCCAGCGCCTTTTTGGGGGGAGACAGGAGGGACATTCAGTACTTC.

The V call is TRBV7-8, the J call TRBJ2-1; maybe TRBD2 (7 bases). Germline values: CDR1 SGHVS, CDR2 FQNEAQ. The V and J ends lost 6 bases and 8 bases respectively, with 17 bases between them. The CDR3 length is 14 residues. The CDR3 spells CASSFKGGSDEQFF. In nucleotides, the CDR3 is TGTGCCAGCAGTTTTAAGGGGGGGAGTGATGAGCAGTTCTTC.

The chain links TRBV7-9 to TRBJ2-2; D is undetermined. Trimming left V 4 bases short and J 6 bases short, with 6 bases between. The germline CDR1 and CDR2 sequences are SEHNR and FQNEAQ (reference sequence). The CDR3 covers 12 residues. CDR3: CASSSPAGELFF. CDR3 bases: TGTGCCAGCAGCTCCCCAGCCGGGGAGCTGTTTTTT.

The chain couples TRBV4-2 to TRBJ2-5, with 10 bases lining up with TRBD1. Trimming took 4 bases from V and 3 from J; bases not matched to a gene: 5. The V gene's germline CDR1 is LGHNA and CDR2 YNFKEQ. CDR3 length equals 15 residues. The CDR3 loop is CASSPSGTGEETQYF. In nucleotides, the CDR3 is TGTGCCAGCAGCCCCTCGGGGACAGGGGAAGAGACCCAGTACTTC.

Here the CDR3 reads CASSLMGFGEAFF. The CDR3, as DNA: TGTGCCAGCAGCTTGATGGGGTTTGGTGAAGCTTTCTTT. The rearrangement links TRBV5-4 to TRBJ1-1, with D uncertain. Trimming pared 1 base from V and 7 bases from J, leaving 11 bases between. CDR3 length: 13 residues. Germline V gene data show CDR1 as SGHNT and CDR2 as YYREEE (reference sequence).

The chain links TRBV27 to TRBJ2-1; D call uncertain. Trimming shortened V by 3 bases and J by 4 bases, and 1 base separated the two germline ends. The CDR3 is 11 amino acids. The germline V gene has CDR1 MNHEY and CDR2 SMNVEV (reference sequence). The CDR3 DNA sequence: TGTGCCAGCAGTTTTTACAATGAGCAGTTCTTC. Translating it yields CASSFYNEQFF.

The chain couples TRBV7-9 to TRBJ2-7; no definite D call. Trimming removed 5 bases from V and 4 bases from J, with 9 bases in between. Germline loops: CDR1 SEHNR, CDR2 FQNEAQ (reference sequence). This CDR3 comprises 12 residues. The DNA for the CDR3 is TGTGCCAGCAGCCACGGCCTTTACGAGCAGTACTTC. The encoded protein is CASSHGLYEQYF. Full variable domain (outside the CDR3, taken from reference TRBV7-9 and TRBJ2-7): DTGVSQNPRHKITKRGQNVTFRCDPISEHNRLYWYRQTLGQGPEFLTYFQNEAQLEKSRLLSDRFSAERPKGSFSTLEIQRTEQGDSAMYLCASSHGLYEQYFGPGTRLTVT.